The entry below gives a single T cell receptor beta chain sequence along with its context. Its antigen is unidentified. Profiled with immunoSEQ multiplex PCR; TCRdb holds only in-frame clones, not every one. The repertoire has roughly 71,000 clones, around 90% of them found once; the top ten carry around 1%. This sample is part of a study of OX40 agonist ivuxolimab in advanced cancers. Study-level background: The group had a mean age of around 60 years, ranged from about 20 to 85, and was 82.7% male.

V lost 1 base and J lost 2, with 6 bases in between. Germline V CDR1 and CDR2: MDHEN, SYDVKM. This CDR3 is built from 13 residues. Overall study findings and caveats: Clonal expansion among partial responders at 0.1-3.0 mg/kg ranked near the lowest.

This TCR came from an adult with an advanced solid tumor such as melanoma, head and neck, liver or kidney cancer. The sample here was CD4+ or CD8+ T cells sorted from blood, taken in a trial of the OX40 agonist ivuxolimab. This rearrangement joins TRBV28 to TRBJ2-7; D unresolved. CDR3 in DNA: TGTGCCAGCAGTTTATCGACCCCCTACGAGCAGTACTTC. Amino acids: CASSLSTPYEQYF.